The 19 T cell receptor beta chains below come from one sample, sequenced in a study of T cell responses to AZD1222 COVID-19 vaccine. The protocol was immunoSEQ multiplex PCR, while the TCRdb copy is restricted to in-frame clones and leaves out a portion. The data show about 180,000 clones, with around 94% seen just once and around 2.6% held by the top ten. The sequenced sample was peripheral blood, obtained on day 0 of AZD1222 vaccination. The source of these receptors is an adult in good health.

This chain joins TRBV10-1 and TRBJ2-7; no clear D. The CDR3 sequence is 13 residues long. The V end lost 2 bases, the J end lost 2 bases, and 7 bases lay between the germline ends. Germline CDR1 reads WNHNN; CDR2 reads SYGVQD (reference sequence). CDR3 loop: CASSEGPTYEQYF. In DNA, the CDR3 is TGCGCCAGCAGTGAGGGCCCCACCTACGAGCAGTACTTC.

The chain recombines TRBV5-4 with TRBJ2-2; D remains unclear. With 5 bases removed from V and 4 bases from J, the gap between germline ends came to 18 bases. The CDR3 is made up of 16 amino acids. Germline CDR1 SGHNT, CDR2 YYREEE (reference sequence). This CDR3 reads CASRRIEPSGTGELFF. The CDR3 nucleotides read TGTGCCAGCAGGAGAATAGAACCCTCGGGCACCGGGGAGCTGTTTTTT.

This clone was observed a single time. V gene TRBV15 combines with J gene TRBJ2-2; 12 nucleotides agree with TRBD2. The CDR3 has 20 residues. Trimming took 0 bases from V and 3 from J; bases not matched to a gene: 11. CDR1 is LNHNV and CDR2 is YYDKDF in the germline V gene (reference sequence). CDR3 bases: TGTGCCACCAGCAGAGATTATATAGCTAGCGGGAGGGCCGACACCGGGGAGCTGTTTTTT. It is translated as CATSRDYIASGRADTGELFF.

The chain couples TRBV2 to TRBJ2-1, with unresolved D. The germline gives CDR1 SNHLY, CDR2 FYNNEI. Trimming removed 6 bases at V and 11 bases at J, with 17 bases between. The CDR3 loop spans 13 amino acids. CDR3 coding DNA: TGTGCCAGCAGCGAGCATGTGTGGACCAAGCAGTTCTTC. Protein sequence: CASSEHVWTKQFF. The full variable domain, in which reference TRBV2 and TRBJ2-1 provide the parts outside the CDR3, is EPEVTQTPSHQVTQMGQEVILRCVPISNHLYFYWYRQILGQKVEFLVSFYNNEISEKSEIFDDQFSVERPDGSNFTLKIRSTKLEDSAMYFCASSEHVWTKQFFGPGTRLTVL.

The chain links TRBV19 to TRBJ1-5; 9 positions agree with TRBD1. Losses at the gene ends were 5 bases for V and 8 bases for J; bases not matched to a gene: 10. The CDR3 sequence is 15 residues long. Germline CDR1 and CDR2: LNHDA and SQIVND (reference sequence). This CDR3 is CASSLPWTGEEPQHF. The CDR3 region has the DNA TGTGCCAGTAGTCTTCCGTGGACAGGGGAAGAGCCCCAGCATTTT.

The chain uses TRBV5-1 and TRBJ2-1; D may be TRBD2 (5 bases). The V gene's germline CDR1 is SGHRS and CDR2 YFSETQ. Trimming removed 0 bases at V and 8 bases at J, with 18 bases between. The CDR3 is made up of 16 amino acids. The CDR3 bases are TGCGCCAGCAGCTTGGGTCTAGCACCTTCTACGGATGAGCAGTTCTTC. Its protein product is CASSLGLAPSTDEQFF.

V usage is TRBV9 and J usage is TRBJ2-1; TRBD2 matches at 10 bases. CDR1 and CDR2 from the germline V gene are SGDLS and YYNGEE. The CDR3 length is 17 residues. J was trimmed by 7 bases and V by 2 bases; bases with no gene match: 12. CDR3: CASSVASGRTVRNEQFF. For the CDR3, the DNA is TGTGCCAGCAGCGTTGCTAGCGGGAGAACAGTTAGGAATGAGCAGTTCTTC.

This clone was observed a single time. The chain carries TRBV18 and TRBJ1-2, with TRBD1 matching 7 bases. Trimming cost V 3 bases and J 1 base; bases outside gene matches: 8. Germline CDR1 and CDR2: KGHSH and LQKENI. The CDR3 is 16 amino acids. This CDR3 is CASSPKGAGINYGYTF. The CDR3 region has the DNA TGTGCCAGCTCACCGAAGGGGGCCGGAATTAACTATGGCTACACCTTC. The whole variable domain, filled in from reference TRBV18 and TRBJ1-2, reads NAGVMQNPRHLVRRRGQEARLRCSPMKGHSHVYWYRQLPEEGLKFMVYLQKENIIDESGMPKERFSAEFPKEGPSILRIQQVVRGDSAAYFCASSPKGAGINYGYTFGSGTRLTVV.

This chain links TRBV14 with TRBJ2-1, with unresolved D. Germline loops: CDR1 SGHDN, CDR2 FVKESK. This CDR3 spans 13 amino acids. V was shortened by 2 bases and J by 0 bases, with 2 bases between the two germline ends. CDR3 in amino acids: CASSQNSYNEQFF. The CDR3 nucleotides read TGTGCCAGCAGCCAAAACTCCTACAATGAGCAGTTCTTC. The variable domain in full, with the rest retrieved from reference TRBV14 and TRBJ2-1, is EAGVTQFPSHSVIEKGQTVTLRCDPISGHDNLYWYRRVMGKEIKFLLHFVKESKQDESGMPNNRFLAERTGGTYSTLKVQPAELEDSGVYFCASSQNSYNEQFFGPGTRLTVL.

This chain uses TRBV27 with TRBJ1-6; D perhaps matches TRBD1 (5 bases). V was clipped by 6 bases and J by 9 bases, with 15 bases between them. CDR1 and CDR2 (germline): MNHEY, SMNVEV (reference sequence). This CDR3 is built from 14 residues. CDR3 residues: CASRGTGPTSPLHF. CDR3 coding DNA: TGTGCCAGCAGAGGGACTGGCCCGACTTCACCCCTCCACTTT.

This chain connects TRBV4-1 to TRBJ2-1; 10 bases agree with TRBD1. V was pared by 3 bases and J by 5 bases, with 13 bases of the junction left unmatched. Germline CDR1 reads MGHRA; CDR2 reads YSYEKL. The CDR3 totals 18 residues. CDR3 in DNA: TGCGCCAGCAGCCAGTCAATACCCCGACAGGGGGCTAACAATGAGCAGTTCTTC. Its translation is CASSQSIPRQGANNEQFF.

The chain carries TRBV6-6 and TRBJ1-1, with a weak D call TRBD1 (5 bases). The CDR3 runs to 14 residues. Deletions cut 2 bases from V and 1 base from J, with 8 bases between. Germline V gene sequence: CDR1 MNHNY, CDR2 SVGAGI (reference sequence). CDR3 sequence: CASSYSGGNTEAFF. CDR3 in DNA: TGTGCCAGCAGTTACAGCGGGGGGAACACTGAAGCTTTCTTT.

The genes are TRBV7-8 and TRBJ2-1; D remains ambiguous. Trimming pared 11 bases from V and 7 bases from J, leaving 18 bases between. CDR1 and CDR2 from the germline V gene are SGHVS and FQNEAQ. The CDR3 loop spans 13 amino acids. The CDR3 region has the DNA TGTGCCCTTCGTTCTTCCCTGACAAATGAGCAGTTCTTC. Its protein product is CALRSSLTNEQFF.

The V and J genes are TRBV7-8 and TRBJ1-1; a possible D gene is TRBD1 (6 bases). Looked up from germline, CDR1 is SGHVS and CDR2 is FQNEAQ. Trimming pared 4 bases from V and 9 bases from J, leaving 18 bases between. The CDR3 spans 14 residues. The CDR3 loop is CASSSRDTRIKAFF. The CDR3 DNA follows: TGTGCCAGCAGCTCCCGGGACACAAGAATAAAAGCTTTCTTT.

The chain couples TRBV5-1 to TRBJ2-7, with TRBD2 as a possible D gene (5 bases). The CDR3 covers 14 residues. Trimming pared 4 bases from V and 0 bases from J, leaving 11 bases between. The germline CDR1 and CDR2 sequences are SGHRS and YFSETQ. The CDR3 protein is CASSKYTSSYEQYF. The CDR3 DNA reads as TGCGCCAGCAGCAAGTATACTAGCTCCTACGAGCAGTACTTC. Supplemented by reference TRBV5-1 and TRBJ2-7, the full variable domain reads KAGVTQTPRYLIKTRGQQVTLSCSPISGHRSVSWYQQTPGQGLQFLFEYFSETQRNKGNFPGRFSGRQFSNSRSEMNVSTLELGDSALYLCASSKYTSSYEQYFGPGTRLTVT.

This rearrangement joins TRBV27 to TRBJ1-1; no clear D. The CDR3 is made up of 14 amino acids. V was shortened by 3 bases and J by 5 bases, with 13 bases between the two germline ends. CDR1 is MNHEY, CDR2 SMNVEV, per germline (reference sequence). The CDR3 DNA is TGTGCCAGCAGTTTGGCGGGGTCGGATACTGAAGCTTTCTTT. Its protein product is CASSLAGSDTEAFF.

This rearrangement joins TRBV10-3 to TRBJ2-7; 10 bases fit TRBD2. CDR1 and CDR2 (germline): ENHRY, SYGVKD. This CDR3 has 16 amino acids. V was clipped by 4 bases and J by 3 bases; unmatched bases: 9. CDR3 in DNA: TGTGCCATCAGTGCGGCTAGCGGGAGTCTTAACTACGAGCAGTACTTC. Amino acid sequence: CAISAASGSLNYEQYF.

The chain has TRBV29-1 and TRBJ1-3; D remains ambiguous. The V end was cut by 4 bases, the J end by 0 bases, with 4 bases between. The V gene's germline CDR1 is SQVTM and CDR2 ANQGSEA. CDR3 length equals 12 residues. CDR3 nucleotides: TGCAGCGTTGTAGGCTCTGGAAACACCATATATTTT. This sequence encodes CSVVGSGNTIYF. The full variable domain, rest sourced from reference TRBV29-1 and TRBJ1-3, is SAVISQKPSRDICQRGTSLTIQCQVDSQVTMMFWYRQQPGQSLTLIATANQGSEATYESGFVIDKFPISRPNLTFSTLTVSNMSPEDSSIYLCSVVGSGNTIYFGEGSWLTVV.

CDR3 DNA sequence: TGTGCCAGCGCCCGAACTGAATTCTACGAGCAGTACTTC. It specifies CASARTEFYEQYF. The rearrangement links TRBV7-2 to TRBJ2-7; no reliable D call. CDR1 and CDR2 from the germline V gene are SGHTA and FQGNSA. CDR3 size: 13 residues. The ends were cut back, 8 bases at V and 3 bases at J, with 14 bases in the middle.